The entry below gives a single T cell receptor beta chain sequence along with its context. Germline V gives CDR1 LNHDA, CDR2 SQIVND (reference sequence). There are 14 residues in the CDR3. Trimming removed 7 bases from V and 0 bases from J, with 10 bases in between. The record originates from a study of blood T cell repertoires in COVID-19. Study-wide background: Acute-phase and convalescent COVID-19 samples originated in the United States, Italy and Spain. T cells, B-cell-depleted T cells, or PBMCs supplied cDNA or gDNA.

Authors' data handling: The authors estimated nucleated cell counts from reference gene primer amplification. Sequencing was performed with immunoSEQ multiplex PCR; in TCRdb, only in-frame clones are kept and a portion is missing. The V and J calls and clone size come from that table; D and trimming were worked out from the DNA. The sample includes roughly 290,000 clones, approximately 91% of them seen just once. The rearrangement uses TRBV19 and TRBJ1-5, with no clear D. Material: peripheral blood. This receptor was obtained from an older woman with acute or convalescent COVID-19. The CDR3 is CASTPGVSNQPQHF. The DNA of the CDR3 is TGTGCCAGTACCCCCGGGGTTAGCAATCAGCCCCAGCATTTT.